The present TCR beta chain was sequenced within a study of blood T cells in healthy people across ages. Germline V gives CDR1 SQVTM, CDR2 ANQGSEA. This CDR3 region has 14 residues. The ends were cut back, 4 bases at V and 2 bases at J, with 11 bases in the middle. A sample-barcoded 5' primer and a J-beta primer mix were used in a second PCR of about 6 to 12 cycles. TCRdb re-derived calls from the 5' RACE reads in MiXCR, one entry per CDR3 protein. The top ten hold about 20% of the sample, which has hundreds of thousands of distinct CDR3 sequences, 58% seen once. The rearrangement uses TRBV29-1 and TRBJ2-2; D may correspond to TRBD1 or TRBD2 (5 bases each). Sequencing was carried out using blood. The source of this sequence is a man aged 30 to 39 in good health. The CDR3, as DNA: TGCAGCGTTGCACCCGGGGCCAACACCGGGGAGCTGTTTTTT. Protein product: CSVAPGANTGELFF.